Listed below are T cell receptor beta chains from one sample, sequenced in a study of shared clonotypes between healthy human individuals. The repertoire was sequenced with immunoSEQ multiplex PCR; TCRdb's copy has only in-frame clones and lacks some. The sample contains millions of clones, around nine tenths of which appear only once. The material sequenced was naive CD4+ T cells sorted from blood. The source is a man younger than 30 in good health. CDR3s include the opening cysteine and the closing phenylalanine or tryptophan. The D gene is left open where the match is weak. Part of the rows lack a size; the others show once, few, many or a class for expanded clones.

j_gene | d_gene | abundance | v_gene | CDR3aa | CDR3nt
TRBJ2-7 | TRBD2 | - | TRBV4-1 | CASSQFRTSGQEQYF | TGCGCCAGCAGCCAATTTAGGACTAGCGGTCAAGAGCAGTACTTC
TRBJ2-1 | TRBD2 | - | TRBV5-1 | CASSLTSGSSEQFF | TGCGCCAGCAGCTTGACTAGCGGGAGTTCTGAGCAGTTCTTC
TRBJ1-1 | - | - | TRBV7-6 | CASSVDTLTEAFF | TGTGCCAGCAGCGTCGACACCCTCACTGAAGCTTTCTTT
TRBJ2-5 | - | - | TRBV6-5 | CASSYLSGQETQYF | TGTGCCAGCAGTTACCTCTCAGGCCAAGAGACCCAGTACTTC
TRBJ2-3 | - | - | TRBV6-5 | CASSLRDTQYF | TGTGCCAGCAGTTTACGAGATACGCAGTATTTT
TRBJ2-7 | TRBD1 | - | TRBV5-1 | CASSATGTGIYEQYF | TGCGCCAGCAGCGCGACCGGGACAGGTATCTACGAGCAGTACTTC
TRBJ1-1 | - | few | TRBV7-3 | CASSMKVMNTEAFF | TGTGCCAGCAGCATGAAGGTGATGAACACTGAAGCTTTCTTT
TRBJ2-5 | - | - | TRBV6-1 | CASSVSGSARETQYF | TGTGCCAGCAGCGTAAGCGGATCGGCGAGAGAGACCCAGTACTTC
TRBJ2-7 | - | - | TRBV7-9 | CASSSSGGSYEQYF | TGTGCCAGCAGCTCCTCTGGGGGTTCCTACGAGCAGTACTTC
TRBJ1-1 | - | once | TRBV28 | CASSPGDTWNTEAFF | TGTGCCAGCAGTCCTGGGGACACCTGGAACACTGAAGCTTTCTTT
TRBJ1-2 | TRBD1 | - | TRBV6-6 | CASSRGQGDYGYTF | TGTGCCAGCAGTCGCGGACAGGGCGACTATGGCTACACCTTC